The rows below give T cell receptor beta chains drawn from one sample of a study of shared clonotypes between healthy human individuals. Generated by immunoSEQ multiplex PCR, the TCRdb table keeps only in-frame clones and is missing some. The sample holds roughly 1,500,000 clones, roughly 98% seen once. The sample taken for sequencing was naive CD4+ T cells sorted from blood. These receptors were collected from a man between 25 and 39 years old in good health. The CDR3 runs from the conserved cysteine through the conserved F or W. The order of the fields is D gene, J gene, clone size, V gene, CDR3 protein, CDR3 DNA. D genes are given only for firm matches. Where a row states a size, it is once, few, many or the class of an expanded clone; other rows omit it.

d_gene: -; j_gene: TRBJ2-7; abundance: -; v_gene: TRBV5-1; CDR3aa: CASTPQVDPSLYSEQYF; CDR3nt: TGCGCCAGCACCCCCCAGGTCGACCCCTCCTTGTATTCCGAGCAGTACTTC
d_gene: -; j_gene: TRBJ2-7; abundance: -; v_gene: TRBV10-2; CDR3aa: CASIGLGIYEQYF; CDR3nt: TGCGCCAGCATTGGACTTGGAATTTACGAGCAGTACTTC
d_gene: TRBD1; j_gene: TRBJ1-5; abundance: -; v_gene: TRBV5-1; CDR3aa: CASSLGGQGNQPQHF; CDR3nt: TGCGCCAGCAGCTTGGGGGGACAGGGAAATCAGCCCCAGCATTTT
d_gene: -; j_gene: TRBJ2-1; abundance: -; v_gene: TRBV29-1; CDR3aa: CSVDVRPRLRQFF; CDR3nt: TGCAGCGTTGATGTTAGGCCCAGATTGAGGCAGTTCTTC
d_gene: TRBD1; j_gene: TRBJ2-1; abundance: -; v_gene: TRBV4-1; CDR3aa: CASSHLNGTGYNEQFF; CDR3nt: TGCGCCAGCAGCCATCTAAACGGGACAGGATACAATGAGCAGTTCTTC
d_gene: -; j_gene: TRBJ2-7; abundance: -; v_gene: TRBV9; CDR3aa: CASTVSAMSKEQYF; CDR3nt: TGTGCCAGCACCGTCAGTGCCATGTCGAAAGAGCAGTACTTC
d_gene: -; j_gene: TRBJ1-1; abundance: -; v_gene: TRBV15; CDR3aa: CATSRDLRRGLTEAFF; CDR3nt: TGTGCCACCAGCAGAGATCTACGCAGGGGACTCACTGAAGCTTTCTTT
d_gene: -; j_gene: TRBJ2-1; abundance: -; v_gene: TRBV19; CDR3aa: CASRGPGALWNEQFF; CDR3nt: TGTGCCAGTAGGGGGCCGGGAGCCCTGTGGAATGAGCAGTTCTTC
d_gene: TRBD1; j_gene: TRBJ1-2; abundance: -; v_gene: TRBV13; CDR3aa: CASSLRQGATF; CDR3nt: TGTGCCAGCAGCCTGCGACAGGGGGCGACCTTC
d_gene: TRBD1; j_gene: TRBJ2-1; abundance: -; v_gene: TRBV28; CDR3aa: CASKLPGQGRNEQFF; CDR3nt: TGTGCCAGCAAATTACCGGGACAGGGTAGGAATGAGCAGTTCTTC
d_gene: -; j_gene: TRBJ1-1; abundance: -; v_gene: TRBV6-4; CDR3aa: CASSPDRLGTEAFF; CDR3nt: TGTGCCAGCAGTCCAGACAGACTCGGCACTGAAGCTTTCTTT
d_gene: TRBD2; j_gene: TRBJ2-1; abundance: -; v_gene: TRBV27; CDR3aa: CASSFLPLAGGNNEQFF; CDR3nt: TGTGCCAGCAGTTTCCTCCCACTAGCGGGAGGTAATAATGAGCAGTTCTTC
d_gene: TRBD1; j_gene: TRBJ1-1; abundance: -; v_gene: TRBV19; CDR3aa: CAIGDRGRFTEAFF; CDR3nt: TGTGCCATAGGGGACAGGGGGCGCTTTACTGAAGCTTTCTTT
d_gene: TRBD2; j_gene: TRBJ2-6; abundance: -; v_gene: TRBV7-9; CDR3aa: CASSTGLAGPSSGANVLTF; CDR3nt: TGTGCCAGCAGCACGGGACTAGCGGGTCCCAGCTCTGGGGCCAACGTCCTGACTTTC
d_gene: TRBD2; j_gene: TRBJ2-5; abundance: -; v_gene: TRBV5-1; CDR3aa: CASSLGGLASKETQYF; CDR3nt: TGCGCCAGCAGCTTGGGGGGACTAGCGTCCAAAGAGACCCAGTACTTC
d_gene: -; j_gene: TRBJ2-1; abundance: -; v_gene: TRBV6-6; CDR3aa: CASSYSTGRNNEQFF; CDR3nt: TGTGCCAGCAGTTACTCGACTGGGCGTAATAATGAGCAGTTCTTC
d_gene: TRBD1; j_gene: TRBJ2-3; abundance: -; v_gene: TRBV7-9; CDR3aa: CASSPNVRGSTDTQYF; CDR3nt: TGTGCCAGCAGCCCTAATGTCAGGGGGAGCACAGATACGCAGTATTTT
d_gene: -; j_gene: TRBJ1-1; abundance: -; v_gene: TRBV29-1; CDR3aa: CSVEMTPNTEAFF; CDR3nt: TGCAGCGTTGAAATGACGCCGAACACTGAAGCTTTCTTT
d_gene: TRBD2; j_gene: TRBJ2-7; abundance: -; v_gene: TRBV28; CDR3aa: CASSSLLPGGEQYF; CDR3nt: TGTGCCAGCAGCTCGCTACTCCCGGGGGGGGAGCAGTACTTC
d_gene: -; j_gene: TRBJ1-1; abundance: -; v_gene: TRBV10-3; CDR3aa: CAISESPDTEAFF; CDR3nt: TGTGCCATCAGTGAGTCGCCCGACACTGAAGCTTTCTTT
d_gene: TRBD1; j_gene: TRBJ2-3; abundance: -; v_gene: TRBV4-2; CDR3aa: CASSQGGTGGSGTQYF; CDR3nt: TGTGCCAGCAGCCAAGGGGGGACAGGGGGCTCGGGTACGCAGTATTTT
d_gene: -; j_gene: TRBJ2-2; abundance: once; v_gene: TRBV7-6; CDR3aa: CASSLGTEGTGELFF; CDR3nt: TGTGCCAGCAGCTTAGGGACAGAAGGGACCGGGGAGCTGTTTTTT
d_gene: -; j_gene: TRBJ1-4; abundance: -; v_gene: TRBV5-4; CDR3aa: CASSKDGGANEKLFF; CDR3nt: TGTGCCAGCAGCAAAGACGGAGGGGCTAATGAAAAACTGTTTTTT
d_gene: -; j_gene: TRBJ2-1; abundance: -; v_gene: TRBV10-1; CDR3aa: CASSAGQITYNEQFF; CDR3nt: TGCGCCAGCAGTGCAGGCCAGATTACTTACAATGAGCAGTTCTTC
d_gene: TRBD2; j_gene: TRBJ2-2; abundance: -; v_gene: TRBV7-2; CDR3aa: CASSFAPGGGAGELFF; CDR3nt: TGTGCCAGCAGCTTTGCTCCGGGAGGTGGGGCCGGGGAGCTGTTTTTT
d_gene: TRBD1; j_gene: TRBJ1-2; abundance: -; v_gene: TRBV6-1; CDR3aa: CASSHTGANYGYTF; CDR3nt: TGTGCCAGCAGCCATACAGGGGCTAACTATGGCTACACCTTC
d_gene: -; j_gene: TRBJ2-5; abundance: -; v_gene: TRBV7-2; CDR3aa: CASSLVGVTQETQYF; CDR3nt: TGTGCCAGCAGCTTAGTGGGGGTAACGCAAGAGACCCAGTACTTC
d_gene: -; j_gene: TRBJ2-7; abundance: -; v_gene: TRBV2; CDR3aa: CASRETYLRGYEQYF; CDR3nt: TGTGCCAGCAGGGAGACATACCTCAGGGGTTACGAGCAGTACTTC
d_gene: -; j_gene: TRBJ2-5; abundance: -; v_gene: TRBV7-6; CDR3aa: CASSLGSTPQETQYF; CDR3nt: TGTGCCAGCAGCTTAGGATCCACACCCCAAGAGACCCAGTACTTC
d_gene: -; j_gene: TRBJ1-1; abundance: -; v_gene: TRBV10-1; CDR3aa: CASRREVNTEAFF; CDR3nt: TGCGCCAGCAGGAGAGAAGTGAACACTGAAGCTTTCTTT
d_gene: -; j_gene: TRBJ1-2; abundance: -; v_gene: TRBV27; CDR3aa: CASSPKYNTDSGYTF; CDR3nt: TGTGCCAGCAGTCCCAAATACAATACGGACAGTGGCTACACCTTC
d_gene: -; j_gene: TRBJ2-7; abundance: -; v_gene: TRBV27; CDR3aa: CASSLDRWSSYEQYF; CDR3nt: TGTGCCAGCAGTTTAGACCGTTGGAGCTCCTACGAGCAGTACTTC
d_gene: -; j_gene: TRBJ1-4; abundance: -; v_gene: TRBV28; CDR3aa: CASSPSPGHLNEKLFF; CDR3nt: TGTGCCAGCAGTCCGTCCCCCGGACATCTTAATGAAAAACTGTTTTTT
d_gene: -; j_gene: TRBJ2-5; abundance: -; v_gene: TRBV19; CDR3aa: CASSDWGRETQYF; CDR3nt: TGTGCCAGTAGTGATTGGGGCCGGGAGACCCAGTACTTC